The rows below give T cell receptor beta chains drawn from one sample of a study of regulatory dendritic cells for organ transplantation. Libraries were prepared by immunoSEQ multiplex PCR; TCRdb keeps only in-frame clonotypes and omits some of them. The sample has about 21,000 clones; 85% are singletons. For these receptors, no antigen is known. Sequenced input: naive CD4+ T cells from blood cultured with dendritic cells. The receptors here all came from a human donor in good health. CDR3s include the opening cysteine and the closing phenylalanine or tryptophan. A D gene is named only where the DNA matches it firmly. Where a row states a size, it is once, few, many or the class of an expanded clone; other rows omit it.

TRBD2	TRBJ2-7	TRBV7-2	NA	TGTGCCAGCAGCTTAGCGGGGGGACTACTTTACGAGCAGTACTTC	CASSLAGGLLYEQYF
NA	TRBJ2-5	TRBV9	once	TGTGCCAGCAGCGAAGCGGTCCGAAGTTCGTCCCAGTACTTC	CASSEAVRSSSQYF
TRBD1	TRBJ1-2	TRBV7-8	NA	TGTGCCAGCAGCTTTGGACAGGGAGGCGGCTACACCTTC	CASSFGQGGGYTF
NA	TRBJ1-3	TRBV29-1	NA	TGCAGCGGGGGAGGGACTGGAAACACCATATATTTT	CSGGGTGNTIYF
NA	TRBJ2-7	TRBV5-4	NA	TGTGCCAGCAGCCTCGGACCCTTAAACTCCTACGAGCAGTACTTC	CASSLGPLNSYEQYF
TRBD2	TRBJ2-3	TRBV5-4	NA	TGTGCCAGCAGCTCTCCGGGACTAGGGTCAGATACGCAGTATTTT	CASSSPGLGSDTQYF
NA	TRBJ2-3	TRBV11-2	NA	TGTGCCAGCAGCTCCCTTCCGGACTGGGGTTCCACAGATACGCAGTATTTT	CASSSLPDWGSTDTQYF
TRBD2	TRBJ2-4	TRBV4-3	once	TGCGCCAGCAGCCAAGCGAGCGGGGGAGCCAAAAACATTCAGTACTTC	CASSQASGGAKNIQYF
NA	TRBJ2-3	TRBV19	NA	TGTGCCAGTAGCGTGGGAGTATTGACAGATACGCAGTATTTT	CASSVGVLTDTQYF
NA	TRBJ1-3	TRBV9	once	TGTGCCAGCAGCGTAGGGACAGACTTCTCTGGAAACACCATATATTTT	CASSVGTDFSGNTIYF
TRBD1	TRBJ1-5	TRBV5-8	NA	TGTGCCAGCAGCGGAGGACAGGGCCACAATCAGCCCCAGCATTTT	CASSGGQGHNQPQHF
NA	TRBJ2-3	TRBV7-2	NA	TGTGCCAGCAGCTTGCGAGCTTACGGGAGAACAGATACGCAGTATTTT	CASSLRAYGRTDTQYF
TRBD2	TRBJ2-1	TRBV27	NA	TGTGCCAGCAGTCGCCGACTAGCGGGAGGAATCAATGAGCAGTTCTTC	CASSRRLAGGINEQFF
NA	TRBJ1-4	TRBV6-1	NA	TGTGCCAGCAGTGTAGTTTTTGGGGGCAGAGATAATGAAAAACTGTTTTTT	CASSVVFGGRDNEKLFF
NA	TRBJ2-2	TRBV6-6	NA	TGTGCCAGCAGTTACTCGACCGGGGTCACCGGGGAGCTGTTTTTT	CASSYSTGVTGELFF
TRBD1	TRBJ1-1	TRBV7-2	NA	TGTGCCAGCAGCTCCACTAGACAGGGAAGAGCTTTCTTT	CASSSTRQGRAFF
TRBD2	TRBJ2-7	TRBV27	NA	TGTGCCAGCAGACTAGCGGGGGGATACGAGCAGTACTTC	CASRLAGGYEQYF
TRBD2	TRBJ2-5	TRBV7-2	NA	TGTGCCAGCAGCCTCGCCCGGGGAGGGGAGACCCAGTACTTC	CASSLARGGETQYF
NA	TRBJ2-2	TRBV5-1	once	TGCGCCAGCAGCTTGGGCGGGAACACCGGGGAGCTGTTTTTT	CASSLGGNTGELFF
NA	TRBJ2-3	TRBV14	NA	TGTGCCAGCAGCTACGCTGGGGCATGGGATACGCAGTATTTT	CASSYAGAWDTQYF